This is a list of T cell receptor beta chains from one sample in a study of regulatory T cells in long-lasting Graves disease. TCRdb redid the calling of the multiplex PCR reads with MiXCR, one entry per CDR3 protein. The sample shows 400,000 to 500,000 distinct CDR3 sequences, approximately 16% of them seen only once. Another study also made use of these data, one on T cells in Graves' hyperthyroidism and ophthalmopathy.

Sequences were derived from peripheral blood mononuclear cells (PBMCs), sampled at new diagnosis, from a patient treated with antithyroid drugs. The receptors originated from a woman younger than 35 with Graves disease. The CDR3 runs from the conserved cysteine through the conserved F or W. Fields, in order: clone size, V gene, J gene, D gene, CDR3 DNA, CDR3 protein. The D gene is left open where the match is weak. Some rows mark clone size as missing; the rest say once, few, many or name a class of expanded clone.

>many|TRBV28|TRBJ2-4|.
TGTGCCAGCACCCCGGGACCTAAAAACATTCAGTACTTC
CASTPGPKNIQYF
>few|TRBV6-1|TRBJ2-5|.
TGTGCCAACCCGAACAGGGTTCTGGCAGAGGAGGCCCAAGAGACCCAGTACTTC
CANPNRVLAEEAQETQYF
>few|TRBV29-1|TRBJ2-1|.
TGCAGCGTTGACTTGCGGACAGTCCCCCTCAATGAGCAGTTCTTC
CSVDLRTVPLNEQFF
>.|TRBV27|TRBJ1-5|.
TGTGCCAGCAGTTTAGAAGGGGAGCGGCCCCAGCATTTT
CASSLEGERPQHF
>many|TRBV18|TRBJ2-1|.
TGTGCCAGCTCACCTCGTCTAGAACTACCTCATTACAATGAGCAGTTCTTC
CASSPRLELPHYNEQFF
>many|TRBV28|TRBJ2-3|.
TGTGCCAGCAGCCCCGTTTCCAGAGATACGCAGTATTTT
CASSPVSRDTQYF
>many|TRBV12-3/TRBV12-4|TRBJ1-2|.
TGTGCCAGCAGTTTACAGGGAATCTATGGCTACACCTTC
CASSLQGIYGYTF
>.|TRBV15|TRBJ2-3|.
TGTGCCACCAGCAGAGACAGGGCTGGGGATACGCAGTATTTT
CATSRDRAGDTQYF
>many|TRBV12-3/TRBV12-4|TRBJ1-2|.
TGTGCCAGCAGTTTATCGGGTGTGGCTAACTATGGCTACACCTTC
CASSLSGVANYGYTF
>many|TRBV11-2|TRBJ2-1|TRBD2
TGTGCCAGCAGCTTAAATGGTTTGGCTAGCGGGAACAATGAGCAGTTCTTC
CASSLNGLASGNNEQFF
>.|TRBV14|TRBJ2-1|TRBD2
TGTGCCAGCAGCCAGGCGGGACTAGCGGGAGGGAGACGCGGCAATGAGCAGTTCTTC
CASSQAGLAGGRRGNEQFF
>.|TRBV28|TRBJ1-2|.
TGTGCCAGCAGTATTTCAGGGGCGCTGGCTAACTATGGCTACACCTTC
CASSISGALANYGYTF
>.|TRBV20-1|TRBJ2-5|.
TGCAGTGCTAGAGATACGGGAATGGGGACCCAGTACTTC
CSARDTGMGTQYF
>.|TRBV5-1|TRBJ2-2|.
TGCGCCAGCAGCCTCATACTACAGGGATCCGGGGAGCTGTTTTTT
CASSLILQGSGELFF
>few|TRBV7-6|TRBJ2-1|.
TGTGCCAGCAGCAAAACTAGAGAATACAATGAGCAGTTCTTC
CASSKTREYNEQFF
>.|TRBV5-4|TRBJ1-5|.
TGTGCCAGCAGCTTGGACCGGGGGCCCAATCAGCCCCAGCATTTT
CASSLDRGPNQPQHF
>few|TRBV27|TRBJ2-3|.
TGTGCCAGCAGTTTATCCAGCCCCCTCACAGATACGCAGTATTTT
CASSLSSPLTDTQYF
>few|TRBV10-1|TRBJ2-2|.
TGCGCCAGCAGTGGACTAGGGCGCTCCGGGGAGCTGTTTTTT
CASSGLGRSGELFF
>few|TRBV5-1|TRBJ1-5|.
TGCGCCAGCAGCCCCACAGGGCCAAATCAGCCCCAGCATTTT
CASSPTGPNQPQHF
>few|TRBV30|TRBJ2-1|.
TGTGCCTGGAACCCTGGGTGTGGAGATAGTGAGCAGTTCTTC
CAWNPGCGDSEQFF
>many|TRBV27|TRBJ2-1|.
TGTGCCAGCACATTTGGGGGAGAGAACAATGAGCAGTTCTTC
CASTFGGENNEQFF
>few|TRBV5-5|TRBJ1-4|.
TGTGCCAGCAGAGCAACAGGGTACACTAATGAAAAACTGTTTTTT
CASRATGYTNEKLFF
>many|TRBV9|TRBJ1-2|TRBD1
TGTGCCAGCAGCGTAGGACAGGGGGATTGGGGCTACACCTTC
CASSVGQGDWGYTF
>.|TRBV6-1|TRBJ1-1|.
TGTGCCAGCCGGGGGGTAGGGAGTACTGAAGCTTTCTTT
CASRGVGSTEAFF
>.|TRBV7-2|TRBJ2-5|.
TGTGCCAGCAGCTTACCGTACGCCGAGACCCAGTACTTC
CASSLPYAETQYF
>many|TRBV7-2|TRBJ2-3|.
TGTGCCAGCAGCCAAACGAGGGGTACAGATACGCAGTATTTT
CASSQTRGTDTQYF
>.|TRBV15|TRBJ2-1|TRBD1
TGTGCCACCAGCAGAACAACGACAGGGGGCTCCTACAATGAGCAGTTCTTC
CATSRTTTGGSYNEQFF
>.|TRBV4-1|TRBJ2-5|.
TGCGCCAGCAGCCAAAGTCTTATCGGCGGGATTGAGACCCAGTACTTC
CASSQSLIGGIETQYF
>many|TRBV28|TRBJ2-3|.
TGTGCCAGCAGTTACACCACACCTGCCTCGGAGTATTTT
CASSYTTPASEYF
>once|TRBV10-2|TRBJ1-5|.
TGCGCCAGCAGTGAGAGTATTTTGGCGGGAGCGGCCTCGCGCACAGATACGCAGCATTTT
CASSESILAGAASRTDTQHF
>many|TRBV5-1|TRBJ2-5|TRBD1
TGCGCCAGCAGCTTGGGGGACAGGCTACCCCAAGAGACCCAGTACTTC
CASSLGDRLPQETQYF
>many|TRBV12-3/TRBV12-4|TRBJ2-2|TRBD2
TGTGCCAGCAACCCCGGGAGGGGAGGGGCCACCGGGGAGCTGTTTTTT
CASNPGRGGATGELFF
>many|TRBV12-3/TRBV12-4|TRBJ2-1|TRBD2
TGTGCCAGCAGTTTCCTACTAGCGGGAGGATCTGAGCAGTTCTTC
CASSFLLAGGSEQFF
>.|TRBV20-1|TRBJ1-1|.
TGCAGTGCTAGATCTTCAGGGACCCTTCCCATGAACACTGAAGCTTTCTTT
CSARSSGTLPMNTEAFF
>many|TRBV2|TRBJ2-3|.
TGTGCCAGCAGTGAAGCTGGCAGAAGCCCCTTCCCCACAGATACGCAGTATTTT
CASSEAGRSPFPTDTQYF
>.|TRBV5-5|TRBJ2-1|.
TGTGCCAGCAGCTTGGCCGGAGTTGGTTTTGGGCAGTTCTTC
CASSLAGVGFGQFF
>.|TRBV12-3/TRBV12-4|TRBJ2-1|.
TGTGCCACCAGAGGTCCTTTCCCCTACAATGAGCAGTTCTTC
CATRGPFPYNEQFF
>.|TRBV6-5|TRBJ2-7|TRBD2
TGTGCCAGCAGTTACTCGGCGCTAGCGGAATATTACGAGCAGTACTTC
CASSYSALAEYYEQYF
>.|TRBV13|TRBJ2-1|.
TGTGCCAGCAGCAACCCTAGTATTCGAAATGAGCAGTTCTTC
CASSNPSIRNEQFF
>many|TRBV11-2|TRBJ2-1|TRBD2
TGTGCCAGCAGCTGGACCGGGACTAGAGGGGGTGAGCAGTTCTTC
CASSWTGTRGGEQFF
>many|TRBV12-3/TRBV12-4|TRBJ2-1|TRBD1
TGTGCCAGCAGGACCGGGACAGGGTGGAACAATGAGCAGTTCTTC
CASRTGTGWNNEQFF
>many|TRBV20-1|TRBJ2-3|.
TGCAGTGGTTGGGGGGCGGGAGTGCAAGATACGCAGTATTTT
CSGWGAGVQDTQYF
>.|TRBV6-1|TRBJ2-5|.
TGTGCCAACAGTGAAGCGATTACCGGACACCCCCAAGAGACCCAGTACTTC
CANSEAITGHPQETQYF
>many|TRBV7-9|TRBJ2-1|.
TGTGCCAGCAGCTTAGAAGAGTACAATGAGCAGTTCTTC
CASSLEEYNEQFF
>many|TRBV7-8|TRBJ1-5|TRBD1
TGTGCCAGCAGCGGGGGACAGGCTAACAATCAGCCCCAGCATTTT
CASSGGQANNQPQHF